One and the same sample provided the 18 T cell receptor beta chains below, sequenced in a study of technical replicates of blood from a handful of donors. The assay was immunoSEQ multiplex PCR, and TCRdb's table has in-frame clones only and misses some. The sample carries roughly 79,000 clones, nearly 96% recorded once. The sequencing sample was made of T cells isolated from PBMCs. All receptors come from a human donor in good health.

The J gene is TRBJ1-2, the V gene TRBV4-2, with 7 bases identical to TRBD1. The trim removed 1 base at V and 6 bases at J, leaving 8 bases unmatched. The CDR3 has 15 residues. The germline V gene has CDR1 LGHNA and CDR2 YNFKEQ. DNA of the CDR3: TGTGCCAGCAGCCAAGCCGAGACAGGGAGCGATGGCTACACCTTC. It specifies CASSQAETGSDGYTF.

The rearrangement joins TRBV6-5 to TRBJ2-3, with 9 bases lining up with TRBD2. Germline CDR1 reads MNHEY; CDR2 reads SVGAGI. Trimming cost V 1 base and J 3 bases; bases outside gene matches: 2. The CDR3 is 15 amino acids. The CDR3 coding sequence is TGTGCCAGCAGTTACTTTGCGGGGGGGACAGATACGCAGTATTTT. Protein: CASSYFAGGTDTQYF.

The chain joins TRBV7-3 to TRBJ2-1; TRBD2 matches at 13 bases. CDR3 length: 17 amino acids. Per the germline V gene, CDR1 is SGHTA and CDR2 is FQGTGA. V shed 5 bases and J 6 bases; nucleotides not matched to a gene: 10. The CDR3 is CASSPVGRTSGSNEQFF. The CDR3 DNA sequence: TGTGCCAGCAGCCCAGTTGGCAGGACTAGCGGGAGCAATGAGCAGTTCTTC.

The J gene is TRBJ2-1, the V gene TRBV5-6; 9 bases agree with TRBD2. Germline lookup yields CDR1 SGHDT and CDR2 YYEEEE. CDR3 size: 16 residues. V shed 2 bases and J 4 bases; nucleotides not matched to a gene: 7. This CDR3 reads CASSFMSAGGYNEQFF. In DNA form, the CDR3 reads TGTGCCAGCAGCTTTATGTCAGCGGGAGGTTACAATGAGCAGTTCTTC.

The V call is TRBV7-9, the J call TRBJ2-3; TRBD1 matches at 7 bases. This CDR3 region has 15 residues. Losses at the gene ends were 5 bases for V and 1 base for J; bases not matched to a gene: 6. The germline V gene has CDR1 SEHNR and CDR2 FQNEAQ (reference sequence). The chain's CDR3 is CASSTQGVGTDTQYF. DNA of the CDR3: TGTGCCAGCAGCACCCAGGGGGTTGGCACAGATACGCAGTATTTT.

This clone was observed a single time. V is TRBV7-2 and J is TRBJ2-1; TRBD2 aligns across 9 bases. The CDR3 runs to 15 residues. The J segment lost 0 bases and the V segment lost 9 bases, leaving 6 bases of the junction unmatched. Germline V CDR1 and CDR2: SGHTA, FQGNSA. The CDR3, as DNA: TGTGCCAGTGCCTCTAGCGGGGTCTCCTACAATGAGCAGTTCTTC. It encodes CASASSGVSYNEQFF.

This clone was recorded once. The V and J genes are TRBV5-1 and TRBJ2-1; 15 bases match TRBD2. The junction had 8 bases not matched to a gene; V was cut back by 7 bases and J by 3 bases. The CDR3 contains 17 residues. Germline V gene lookup returns CDR1 SGHRS and CDR2 YFSETQ. The CDR3 here is CASRPRTSGGDYNEQFF. The DNA for the CDR3 is TGCGCCAGCCGACCAAGGACTAGCGGGGGGGACTACAATGAGCAGTTCTTC.

The chain is built from TRBV11-3 and TRBJ2-2, with D unclear. From germline, CDR1 is SGHNT and CDR2 YENEEA. With 5 bases removed from V and 0 bases from J, the gap between germline ends came to 13 bases. The CDR3 consists of 16 residues. This chain's CDR3 is CASSLLGFANTGELFF. CDR3 bases: TGTGCCAGCAGCCTACTCGGGTTCGCGAACACCGGGGAGCTGTTTTTT.

The chain carries TRBV19 and TRBJ2-3; a weak D match, TRBD2 (6 bases). Per germline, CDR1 LNHDA and CDR2 SQIVND (reference sequence). The CDR3 sequence is 15 residues long. V was trimmed by 6 bases and J by 1 base, leaving 14 bases between them. The CDR3 DNA sequence: TGTGCCAGTAGCGGGACTCCAGGAGGCACAGATACGCAGTATTTT. Protein product: CASSGTPGGTDTQYF.

The chain is built from TRBV7-3 and TRBJ2-7, with 11 bases matching TRBD2. The CDR3 has 17 amino acids. From germline, CDR1 is SGHTA and CDR2 FQGTGA. The V segment lost 5 bases and the J segment 1 base; nucleotides outside the gene matches: 10. The CDR3 is CASSPAFLAGGSYEQYF. The CDR3 DNA is TGTGCCAGCAGCCCCGCCTTTCTAGCGGGAGGTTCCTACGAGCAGTACTTC.

This clone was recorded only once. The CDR3 spells CASNLEEQRGISYEQYF. The DNA of the CDR3 is TGTGCCAGCAATCTAGAGGAACAAAGGGGTATCTCCTACGAGCAGTACTTC. The chain combines TRBV2 with TRBJ2-7, with a tentative D call TRBD1 (5 bases). Germline CDR1 and CDR2: SNHLY and FYNNEI. V gave up 7 bases and J gave up 0 bases, with 22 bases separating them. CDR3 length: 17 residues.

The CDR3 sequence: CASSSTSGSSYEQYF. The CDR3 DNA is TGTGCCAGCAGCTCAACTAGCGGATCGTCCTACGAGCAGTACTTC. This chain links TRBV7-2 with TRBJ2-7; the match to TRBD2 covers 8 bases. This CDR3 has 15 residues. Trimming cost V 4 bases and J 1 base; bases outside gene matches: 6. The germline gives CDR1 SGHTA, CDR2 FQGNSA.

The gene calls are TRBV19 and TRBJ1-2; D is unresolved. This CDR3 has 13 amino acids. V dropped 6 bases and J dropped 6 bases, with 14 bases sitting between them. Germline assignment: CDR1 LNHDA and CDR2 SQIVND (reference sequence). The CDR3 DNA reads TGTGCCAGTAGCGTGGGCGAGGGCGATGGCTACACCTTC. Translating gives CASSVGEGDGYTF.

J is TRBJ2-7 and V is TRBV27; 11 bases match TRBD2. Germline V gene data show CDR1 as MNHEY and CDR2 as SMNVEV (reference sequence). This CDR3 contains 16 residues. J was trimmed by 5 bases and V by 0 bases; bases with no gene match: 6. CDR3 nucleotide sequence: TGTGCCAGCAGTTTATCGACAACTAGCGGGAGTAACGAGCAGTACTTC. Residues: CASSLSTTSGSNEQYF.

This clone has a handful of counts. CDR3 sequence (DNA): TGTGCCAGCAGCGCCAGCGTCTATGGCTACACCTTC. Its protein product is CASSASVYGYTF. V gene TRBV11-2 combines with J gene TRBJ1-2; no clear D. The CDR3 has 12 residues. Germline CDR1 is SGHAT and CDR2 is FQNNGV. Trimming took off 5 bases at V and 4 bases at J, with 8 bases between the two ends.

The rearrangement uses TRBV6-5 and TRBJ2-7; D perhaps matches TRBD1 (5 bases). Deletions cut 0 bases from V and 2 bases from J, with 8 bases between. CDR1 and CDR2 from the germline V gene are MNHEY and SVGAGI. There are 14 residues in the CDR3. The CDR3 protein is CASSYSGRAYEQYF. In DNA form, the CDR3 reads TGTGCCAGCAGTTACTCTGGCAGGGCCTACGAGCAGTACTTC.

The chain is built from TRBV6-1 and TRBJ1-2, with D unresolved. The CDR3 has 16 residues. Looked up from germline, CDR1 is MNHNS and CDR2 is SASEGT. Trimming pared 2 bases from V and 3 bases from J, leaving 16 bases between. CDR3: CASSEKVRVQDYGYTF. The CDR3 region has the DNA TGTGCCAGCAGTGAAAAAGTGCGGGTGCAGGACTATGGCTACACCTTC.

DNA of the CDR3: TGCGCCAGCAGTGCGGGCTACGAGCAGTACTTC. Translation: CASSAGYEQYF. This sequence joins TRBV10-1 and TRBJ2-7; D not certain. Deletions cut 4 bases from V and 3 bases from J, with 4 bases between. The CDR3 runs to 11 residues. Germline assignment: CDR1 WNHNN and CDR2 SYGVQD (reference sequence).